The entry below describes one T cell receptor (beta chain). Its antigen is not identified. Germline V gives CDR1 SGHRS, CDR2 YFSETQ. V was trimmed by 4 bases and J by 1 base, leaving 8 bases between them. This CDR3 has 13 amino acids. This entry belongs to a study of cytomegalovirus exposure and HLA in healthy donors. Overall study results and limits: Indistinguishable V segments such as TRBV6-2 and TRBV6-3 were excluded. For most TCR beta V segments, an earlier analysis put the productive rate at about 90% or about 30% of the time. Among TCR beta chains, those listed as cytomegalovirus-associated numbered about 150.

The PCR used 60 Vbeta and 13 Jbeta primers. Libraries were prepared by immunoSEQ multiplex PCR; TCRdb keeps only in-frame clonotypes and omits some of them. This sample has 150,000 to 250,000 clones, with about four fifths found just once. The source of this sequence is a girl aged 5 to 17 in good health and CMV-seropositive. V is TRBV5-1 and J is TRBJ2-5; the D gene is possibly TRBD2 (5 bases). The specimen sequenced was PBMCs. DNA of the CDR3: TGCGCCAGCAGCCGCCGGGGCCAAGAGACCCAGTACTTC. It encodes CASSRRGQETQYF.